Presented here are 28 T cell receptor beta chains from one specimen sequenced in a study of sequential checkpoint blockade in melanoma. Indicated treatment: randomized to nivolumab then ipilimumab (arm A) or the reverse (arm B). Clones were sequenced by immunoSEQ multiplex PCR, and TCRdb holds only the in-frame ones, with some missing. The sample shows some 9,400 clones, about 71% of them seen only once. The specimen comprised CD8+ T cells sorted from blood (inferred from file names), sampled from a patient given nivolumab and ipilimumab in sequence. These receptor sequences come from a human donor with melanoma.

The chain carries TRBV6-1 and TRBJ1-3; 8 bases map to TRBD1. V shed 3 bases and J 4 bases; nucleotides not matched to a gene: 2. Germline CDR1 is MNHNS and CDR2 is SASEGT. The CDR3 runs 14 residues. The CDR3, as DNA: TGTGCCAGCAGTGATGGGACAGGCGGAAACACCATATATTTT. It encodes CASSDGTGGNTIYF.

The chain joins TRBV27 to TRBJ1-2; TRBD1 is a possible D gene (6 bases). V was clipped by 6 bases and J by 5 bases, with 19 bases between them. CDR3 length: 15 amino acids. Per germline, CDR1 MNHEY and CDR2 SMNVEV (reference sequence). The CDR3 sequence is CASSYTRGAGYGYTF. In DNA, the CDR3 is TGTGCCAGCAGCTACACCCGGGGGGCCGGATATGGCTACACCTTC.

V and J are TRBV4-3 and TRBJ2-3; 7 nucleotides align to TRBD1. Germline values: CDR1 LGHNA, CDR2 YSLEER. Trimming at V came to 0 bases and at J to 2 bases, leaving 5 bases not matched to a gene. The CDR3 has 16 amino acids. The CDR3 DNA follows: TGCGCCAGCAGCCAAGATGTCGGGACAGTCACAGATACGCAGTATTTT. Protein product: CASSQDVGTVTDTQYF.

The V call is TRBV11-3, the J call TRBJ1-5; TRBD1 aligns across 7 bases. In germline, CDR1 is SGHNT, CDR2 YENEEA. V was pared by 0 bases and J by 1 base, with 12 bases of the junction left unmatched. The CDR3 is made up of 19 amino acids. This chain's CDR3 is CASSLDDPRQGWSNQPQHF. The CDR3 DNA reads as TGTGCCAGCAGCTTAGATGATCCCCGACAGGGTTGGAGCAATCAGCCCCAGCATTTT.

The table lists this clone with a count of one. The J gene is TRBJ2-6, the V gene TRBV4-2; D uncertain. The germline CDR1 and CDR2 sequences are LGHNA and YNFKEQ. V was cut by 4 bases and J by 0 bases, with 10 bases left in between. CDR3 size: 16 residues. The CDR3 sequence: CASSPSPDSGANVLTF. For the CDR3, the DNA is TGTGCCAGCAGCCCCTCCCCAGACTCTGGGGCCAACGTCCTGACTTTC.

The CDR3 loop reads CATSRGDSASTDTQYF. CDR3 coding DNA: TGTGCCACCAGCAGAGGAGATAGCGCTAGCACAGATACGCAGTATTTT. The chain uses TRBV15 and TRBJ2-3, with D perhaps matching TRBD2 (5 bases). CDR1 is LNHNV and CDR2 is YYDKDF in the germline V gene (reference sequence). The V end was cut by 1 base, the J end by 0 bases, with 11 bases between. The CDR3 loop spans 16 amino acids.

V gene TRBV6-5 combines with J gene TRBJ2-7; D is undetermined. CDR3 length: 13 residues. V was shortened by 0 bases and J by 1 base, with 4 bases between the two germline ends. The V gene's germline CDR1 is MNHEY and CDR2 SVGAGI. In nucleotides, the CDR3 is TGTGCCAGCAGTTACTCCATGTCCTACGAGCAGTACTTC. Translation gives CASSYSMSYEQYF.

In its sample, this clone was seen a few times. The chain is built from TRBV23-1 and TRBJ2-7; maybe TRBD2 (6 bases). TRBV23-1 is assigned to the ORF class and has an uncertain function. V was clipped by 0 bases and J by 4 bases, with 16 bases between them. The CDR3 consists of 16 residues. CDR3 bases: TGCGCCAGCAGTCAATCTGCAGGAGGGGCCCCTTACGAGCAGTACTTC. Translating it yields CASSQSAGGAPYEQYF.

This clone occurred once. This rearrangement joins TRBV2 to TRBJ1-2, with TRBD1 identical over 8 bases. Germline CDR1 is SNHLY and CDR2 is FYNNEI. J gave up 2 bases and V 4 bases, and 6 bases lay outside the gene matches. CDR3 length: 15 residues. The CDR3 DNA follows: TGTGCCAGCAGTGCTACCGGGACAGGAAACTATGGCTACACCTTC. Protein: CASSATGTGNYGYTF.

This clone was counted only a few times. V and J are TRBV27 and TRBJ2-7, with D maybe TRBD1 (5 bases). This CDR3 contains 14 residues. Germline V gene data show CDR1 as MNHEY and CDR2 as SMNVEV (reference sequence). The V and J ends lost 3 bases and 2 bases respectively, with 11 bases between them. For the CDR3, the DNA is TGTGCCAGCAGTTTCTCAAGGGGAACCTACGAGCAGTACTTC. This translates into CASSFSRGTYEQYF.

This sequence joins TRBV29-1 and TRBJ2-7; D unclear. V was clipped by 1 base and J by 2 bases, with 9 bases between them. The CDR3 length is 13 residues. CDR1 is SQVTM, CDR2 ANQGSEA, per germline. The CDR3 reads CSVEGGRAYEQYF. The DNA for the CDR3 is TGCAGCGTTGAAGGTGGGCGAGCCTACGAGCAGTACTTC.

The rearrangement joins TRBV9 to TRBJ2-1; 8 bases agree with TRBD2. The J segment lost 6 bases and the V segment lost 2 bases, leaving 7 bases of the junction unmatched. Per germline, CDR1 SGDLS and CDR2 YYNGEE. CDR3 size: 15 residues. CDR3 amino acids: CASSVGAGGTNEQFF. The CDR3 coding sequence is TGTGCCAGCAGCGTCGGGGCGGGGGGTACCAATGAGCAGTTCTTC.

Only a few counts were recorded for this clone. This sequence joins TRBV6-1 and TRBJ2-7, with TRBD1 identical over 7 bases. CDR1 is MNHNS and CDR2 is SASEGT in the germline V gene. V trimming: 6 bases; J trimming: 2 bases; junction bases outside the gene matches: 7. CDR3 length equals 14 residues. CDR3 loop: CASRQRDSPYEQYF. CDR3 bases: TGTGCCAGCAGGCAACGGGACAGTCCCTACGAGCAGTACTTC.

This clone is classed as medium-sized. This chain joins TRBV6-4 and TRBJ1-1; 8 bases align to TRBD1. The CDR3 totals 14 residues. V lost 6 bases and J lost 1; bases outside the gene matches: 4. The germline V gene encodes CDR1 MRHNA and CDR2 SNTAGT. The CDR3 spells CASSPGQENTEAFF. The DNA for the CDR3 is TGTGCCAGCAGCCCGGGACAGGAGAACACTGAAGCTTTCTTT.

The CDR3 loop is CASSQDKLPNQPQHF. The CDR3 coding sequence is TGCGCCAGCAGCCAAGATAAGCTGCCTAATCAGCCCCAGCATTTT. This chain uses TRBV4-3 with TRBJ1-5; no definite D call. The CDR3 covers 15 residues. The germline CDR1 and CDR2 sequences are LGHNA and YSLEER. The V gene lost 0 bases and the J gene lost 4 bases, with 10 bases spanning the gap.

CDR3 residues: CASSPPSGTLLYEQYF. Here the CDR3 DNA reads TGTGCCAGCAGCCCACCTAGCGGGACCCTCCTCTACGAGCAGTACTTC. This chain connects TRBV7-9 to TRBJ2-7; 9 bases are a match to TRBD2. With 5 bases clipped from V and 3 bases from J, the junction kept 11 bases outside the gene matches. Germline V CDR1 and CDR2: SEHNR, FQNEAQ (reference sequence). This CDR3 has 16 residues.

This clone was counted between two and nine times. The rearrangement uses TRBV27 and TRBJ2-5, with a possible D match to TRBD1 (6 bases). This CDR3 is built from 14 residues. Trimming took off 6 bases at V and 2 bases at J, with 13 bases between the two ends. In germline, CDR1 is MNHEY, CDR2 SMNVEV (reference sequence). The CDR3 protein is CASRPLQGQETQYF. CDR3 bases: TGTGCCAGCAGACCCCTACAGGGACAAGAGACCCAGTACTTC.

The rearrangement links TRBV5-1 to TRBJ2-5; 8 bases map to TRBD1. The germline gives CDR1 SGHRS, CDR2 YFSETQ. J was trimmed by 5 bases and V by 2 bases; bases with no gene match: 11. The CDR3 is 16 residues long. CDR3 in DNA: TGCGCCAGCAGCTTTTCAGGACAGGGTCAGGTCGAGACCCAGTACTTC. Translating it yields CASSFSGQGQVETQYF.

CDR3 in amino acids: CASSPPGGGRTEAFF. CDR3 sequence (DNA): TGTGCCAGCAGCCCCCCGGGGGGGGGCAGGACTGAAGCTTTCTTT. The chain links TRBV7-9 to TRBJ1-1, with D tentatively TRBD1 (6 bases). In germline, CDR1 is SEHNR, CDR2 FQNEAQ (reference sequence). V was trimmed by 5 bases and J by 5 bases, leaving 18 bases between them. The CDR3 loop spans 15 amino acids.

The CDR3 bases are TGTGCCTGGAGTGTACTTGCGAGGGTTAGCTCCTATAATTCACCCCTCCACTTT. Its translation is CAWSVLARVSSYNSPLHF. The V and J genes are TRBV30 and TRBJ1-6; D is uncertain. Germline CDR1 reads GTSNPN; CDR2 reads SVGIG (reference sequence). V lost 0 bases and J 0 bases, leaving 15 bases between the germline ends. There are 18 residues in the CDR3.

The sample holds one count of this clone. The J gene is TRBJ1-2, the V gene TRBV10-1; TRBD1 aligns across 8 bases. Looked up from germline, CDR1 is WNHNN and CDR2 is SYGVQD (reference sequence). The CDR3 is made up of 14 amino acids. The trim removed 6 bases at V and 4 bases at J, leaving 7 bases unmatched. This chain's CDR3 is CASRDRESAYGYTF. DNA of the CDR3: TGCGCCAGCAGGGACAGGGAATCGGCCTATGGCTACACCTTC.

The chain has TRBV29-1 and TRBJ2-7; D remains unclear. The CDR3 contains 11 residues. Per the germline V gene, CDR1 is SQVTM and CDR2 is ANQGSEA. Between the trimmed V and J ends, which lost 4 bases and 4 bases, there was a span of 8 bases. CDR3 bases: TGCAGCGTTGGTTTAGAGTACGAGCAGTACTTC. It specifies CSVGLEYEQYF.

The chain carries TRBV6-5 and TRBJ1-5; D is undetermined. CDR3 length equals 13 residues. Germline CDR1 MNHEY, CDR2 SVGAGI. V dropped 0 bases and J dropped 5 bases, with 5 bases sitting between them. The CDR3 DNA sequence: TGTGCCAGCAGTTACTCCGAGTATCAGCCCCAGCATTTT. Residues: CASSYSEYQPQHF.

The chain combines TRBV27 with TRBJ1-3, with TRBD1 identical over 8 bases. V lost 6 bases, J lost 0 bases, and 4 bases stayed unmatched. The CDR3 is 15 amino acids. The germline gives CDR1 MNHEY, CDR2 SMNVEV (reference sequence). The CDR3 here is CASSPGQDSGNTIYF. The CDR3 DNA reads as TGTGCCAGCAGCCCGGGACAGGACTCTGGAAACACCATATATTTT.

The CDR3 region is CAWNPTQGVLATNEKLFF. The CDR3 bases are TGTGCCTGGAATCCTACACAGGGAGTTTTGGCAACTAATGAAAAACTGTTTTTT. V is TRBV30 and J is TRBJ1-4, with D perhaps TRBD1 (6 bases). Trimming removed 4 bases from V and 0 bases from J, with 21 bases in between. This CDR3 is built from 18 residues. Germline V gene sequence: CDR1 GTSNPN, CDR2 SVGIG (reference sequence).

This clone was picked up one time. V is TRBV13 and J is TRBJ2-1, with TRBD2 identical over 8 bases. V gave up 0 bases and J gave up 7 bases; unmatched junction bases: 11. The CDR3 is 17 amino acids. Germline V lookup: CDR1 PRHDT, CDR2 FYEKMQ (reference sequence). The CDR3 region is CASSLGAAGGAENEQFF. The CDR3 nucleotides are TGTGCCAGCAGCTTAGGCGCGGCCGGGGGGGCCGAAAATGAGCAGTTCTTC. The full variable domain, in which reference TRBV13 and TRBJ2-1 provide the parts outside the CDR3, is AAGVIQSPRHLIKEKRETATLKCYPIPRHDTVYWYQQGPGQDPQFLISFYEKMQSDKGSIPDRFSAQQFSDYHSELNMSSLELGDSALYFCASSLGAAGGAENEQFFGPGTRLTVL.

This clone was detected only once. The genes are TRBV6-5 and TRBJ2-7; D gene unclear. Germline loops: CDR1 MNHEY, CDR2 SVGAGI. This CDR3 region has 12 residues. Trimming took 6 bases from V and 1 from J, leaving 7 bases between them. The CDR3 sequence is CASRFGSYEQYF. For the CDR3, the DNA is TGTGCCAGCAGATTCGGTTCCTACGAGCAGTACTTC.

V is TRBV4-2 and J is TRBJ2-3, with D tentatively TRBD1 (6 bases). The length of the CDR3 is 16 residues. Germline lookup yields CDR1 LGHNA and CDR2 YNFKEQ. V was clipped by 0 bases and J by 4 bases, with 14 bases between them. The CDR3 loop reads CASSQDRGKGPDTQYF. CDR3 coding DNA: TGTGCCAGCAGCCAAGATAGGGGGAAGGGGCCAGATACGCAGTATTTT.